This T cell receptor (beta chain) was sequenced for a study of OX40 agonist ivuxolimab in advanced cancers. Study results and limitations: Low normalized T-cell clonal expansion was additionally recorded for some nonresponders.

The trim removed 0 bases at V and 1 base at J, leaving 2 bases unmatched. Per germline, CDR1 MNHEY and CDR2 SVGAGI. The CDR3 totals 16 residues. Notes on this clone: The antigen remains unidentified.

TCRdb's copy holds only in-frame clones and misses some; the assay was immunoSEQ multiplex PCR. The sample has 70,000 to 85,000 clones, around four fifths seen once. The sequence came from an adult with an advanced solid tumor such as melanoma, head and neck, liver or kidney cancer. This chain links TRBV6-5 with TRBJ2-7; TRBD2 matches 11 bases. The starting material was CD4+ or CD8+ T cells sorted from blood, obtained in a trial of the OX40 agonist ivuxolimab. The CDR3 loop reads CASSYSTSGTSYEQYF. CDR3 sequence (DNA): TGTGCCAGCAGTTACTCGACTAGCGGGACGTCCTACGAGCAGTACTTC.